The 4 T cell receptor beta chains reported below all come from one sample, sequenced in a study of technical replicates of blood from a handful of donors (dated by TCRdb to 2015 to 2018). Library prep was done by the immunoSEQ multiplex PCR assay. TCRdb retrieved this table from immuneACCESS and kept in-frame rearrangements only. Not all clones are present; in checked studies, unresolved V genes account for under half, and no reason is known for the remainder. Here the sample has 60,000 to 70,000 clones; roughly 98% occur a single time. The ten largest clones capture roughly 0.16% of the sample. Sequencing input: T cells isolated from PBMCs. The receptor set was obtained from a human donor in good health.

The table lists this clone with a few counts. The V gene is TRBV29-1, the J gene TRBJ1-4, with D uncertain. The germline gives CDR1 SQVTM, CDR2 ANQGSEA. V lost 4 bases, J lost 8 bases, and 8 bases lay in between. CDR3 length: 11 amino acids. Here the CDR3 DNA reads TGCAGCGTTGCAACAGCAGAAAAACTGTTTTTT. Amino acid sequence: CSVATAEKLFF.

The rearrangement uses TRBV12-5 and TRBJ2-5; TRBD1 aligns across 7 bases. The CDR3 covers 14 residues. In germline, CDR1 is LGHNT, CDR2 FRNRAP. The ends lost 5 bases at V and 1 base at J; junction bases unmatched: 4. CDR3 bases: TGTGCTAGTGGTCGTGACAGGGCCCAAGAGACCCAGTACTTC. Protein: CASGRDRAQETQYF.

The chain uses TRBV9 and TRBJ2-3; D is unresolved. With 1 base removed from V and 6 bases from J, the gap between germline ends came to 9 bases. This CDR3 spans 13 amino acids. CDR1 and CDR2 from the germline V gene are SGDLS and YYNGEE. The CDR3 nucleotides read TGTGCCAGCAGCGTATTGATCGGGGATACGCAGTATTTT. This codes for CASSVLIGDTQYF. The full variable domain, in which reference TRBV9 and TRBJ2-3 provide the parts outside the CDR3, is DSGVTQTPKHLITATGQRVTLRCSPRSGDLSVYWYQQSLDQGLQFLIQYYNGEERAKGNILERFSAQQFPDLHSELNLSSLELGDSALYFCASSVLIGDTQYFGPGTRLTVL.

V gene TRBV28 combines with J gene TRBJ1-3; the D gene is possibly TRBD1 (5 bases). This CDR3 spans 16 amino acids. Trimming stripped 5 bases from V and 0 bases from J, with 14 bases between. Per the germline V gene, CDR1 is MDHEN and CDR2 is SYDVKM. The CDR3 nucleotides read TGTGCCAGCAGTGGGGCGGACGGATCCTCTGGAAACACCATATATTTT. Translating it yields CASSGADGSSGNTIYF.